This T cell receptor beta chain comes out of a study of blood T cell repertoires in COVID-19. Profiled with immunoSEQ multiplex PCR; TCRdb holds only in-frame clones, not every one. The sample has approximately 80,000 clones; around 88% are singletons. This sequence was found in a woman older than 75 with acute or convalescent COVID-19. Sequencing used peripheral blood.

The CDR3 nucleotides are TGTGCCAGCAGCCAAGATCCCCTAGCGGGAGTTAAGCGGGAGACCCAGTACTTC. Translation: CASSQDPLAGVKRETQYF. This sequence joins TRBV3-1 (or the pseudogene TRBV3-2) and TRBJ2-5; 10 bases are shared with TRBD2. This CDR3 spans 18 amino acids. Germline V gives CDR1 LGHDT, CDR2 YNNKEL (reference sequence). After removal of 0 bases from V and 5 bases from J, the junction contained 12 bases not matched to a gene.